One and the same sample provided the 27 T cell receptor beta chains below, sequenced in a study of PD-1 blockade in classical Hodgkin lymphoma. Brentuximab vedotin exposure varied among the patients, all of whom had relapsed after autologous stem cell transplantation. Produced via immunoSEQ multiplex PCR; TCRdb's table is partial and in-frame only. The sample consists of 90,000 to 120,000 clones, roughly nine tenths of them appearing once. Sequenced here: peripheral blood mononuclear cells (PBMCs), sampled before the second cycle of nivolumab. The receptors originated from a human donor with classical Hodgkin lymphoma.

The gene calls are TRBV11-2 and TRBJ2-1; D may be TRBD1 (5 bases). Trimming left V 2 bases short and J 7 bases short, with 15 bases between. Germline V gene data show CDR1 as SGHAT and CDR2 as FQNNGV. This CDR3 region has 15 residues. The CDR3 region is CASSLIRASGNEQFF. For the CDR3, the DNA is TGTGCCAGCAGCTTAATCAGGGCTTCTGGTAATGAGCAGTTCTTC.

This chain connects TRBV6-5 to TRBJ1-2; 9 nucleotides match TRBD1. With V trimmed by 4 bases and J by 8 bases, 11 bases remained unmatched. CDR3 size: 15 residues. Germline loops: CDR1 MNHEY, CDR2 SVGAGI. The CDR3 nucleotides are TGTGCCAGCAGTTGGACGGACAGGGGTGTTTTGGGCTACACCTTC. Its translation is CASSWTDRGVLGYTF.

V usage is TRBV6-5 and J usage is TRBJ1-1, with D unresolved. The V end was cut by 2 bases, the J end by 5 bases, with 12 bases between. Per germline, CDR1 MNHEY and CDR2 SVGAGI. The CDR3 consists of 14 residues. DNA for the CDR3: TGTGCCAGCAGTTACCCATCTGGAGGGACTGAAGCTTTCTTT. Its translation is CASSYPSGGTEAFF.

V usage is TRBV28 and J usage is TRBJ1-1, with D maybe TRBD1 (6 bases). The CDR3 has 17 residues. Germline assignment: CDR1 MDHEN and CDR2 SYDVKM. The V gene lost 8 bases and the J gene lost 4 bases, with 26 bases spanning the gap. CDR3 amino acids: CASSLRLGARDGTEAFF. The DNA for the CDR3 is TGTGCCAGCTCCCTCCGACTGGGGGCGAGAGACGGCACTGAAGCTTTCTTT. Using reference TRBV28 and TRBJ1-1 for the parts outside the CDR3, the full variable domain is DVKVTQSSRYLVKRTGEKVFLECVQDMDHENMFWYRQDPGLGLRLIYFSYDVKMKEKGDIPEGYSVSREKKERFSLILESASTNQTSMYLCASSLRLGARDGTEAFFGQGTRLTVV.

Here the CDR3 reads CASSLGQGTYEQYF. The CDR3, as DNA: TGTGCCAGCAGCTTAGGACAGGGCACCTACGAGCAGTACTTC. The chain couples TRBV7-2 to TRBJ2-7; 7 nucleotides line up with TRBD1. CDR1 and CDR2 from the germline V gene are SGHTA and FQGNSA. Unmatched junction bases numbered 2, after V lost 1 base and J lost 2 bases. The CDR3 has 14 amino acids.

The chain recombines TRBV6-1 with TRBJ2-1, with 10 positions matching TRBD1. The J segment lost 4 bases and the V segment lost 5 bases, leaving 5 bases of the junction unmatched. The CDR3 is 15 residues long. CDR1 and CDR2 (germline): MNHNS, SASEGT. The CDR3: CASSLRQGAYNEQFF. CDR3 in DNA: TGTGCCAGCAGTCTAAGACAGGGGGCGTACAATGAGCAGTTCTTC.

This chain uses TRBV5-6 with TRBJ2-7; a possible D gene is TRBD2 (5 bases). With 2 bases removed from V and 5 bases from J, the gap between germline ends came to 17 bases. This CDR3 is built from 15 residues. Per the germline V gene, CDR1 is SGHDT and CDR2 is YYEEEE. The CDR3 nucleotides are TGTGCCAGCAGCTTAACTTACCCGATTAGCGACGAGCAGTACTTC. Protein: CASSLTYPISDEQYF.

The V call is TRBV4-1, the J call TRBJ2-1; 13 bases align to TRBD2. Germline V gene lookup returns CDR1 MGHRA and CDR2 YSYEKL. Trimming at V came to 0 bases and at J to 1 base, leaving 12 bases not matched to a gene. The CDR3 is made up of 21 amino acids. The CDR3 DNA sequence: TGCGCCAGCAGCCAAGATAGGTCCGGGACTAGCGGGAAGGGGTCCTACAATGAGCAGTTCTTC. The encoded protein is CASSQDRSGTSGKGSYNEQFF.

The chain carries TRBV19 and TRBJ2-7; TRBD2 aligns across 8 bases. Trimming cost V 3 bases and J 0 bases; bases outside gene matches: 1. Germline lookup yields CDR1 LNHDA and CDR2 SQIVND (reference sequence). The CDR3 is 14 residues long. DNA for the CDR3: TGTGCCAGTAGTATGGGGACTAGCTCCTACGAGCAGTACTTC. Its translation is CASSMGTSSYEQYF. The whole variable domain, filled in from reference TRBV19 and TRBJ2-7, reads DGGITQSPKYLFRKEGQNVTLSCEQNLNHDAMYWYRQDPGQGLRLIYYSQIVNDFQKGDIAEGYSVSREKKESFPLTVTSAQKNPTAFYLCASSMGTSSYEQYFGPGTRLTVT.

The chain links TRBV27 to TRBJ2-6, with a weak D call TRBD1 (5 bases). Germline CDR1 and CDR2: MNHEY and SMNVEV (reference sequence). Deletions cut 4 bases from V and 2 bases from J, with 6 bases between. This CDR3 spans 14 amino acids. CDR3 DNA sequence: TGTGCCAGCAGTTGGGGCGCTGGGGCCAACGTCCTGACTTTC. Its translation is CASSWGAGANVLTF.

This clone was recorded a few times. The CDR3 is CASSGGTGVTGELFF. The CDR3 DNA follows: TGTGCCAGCAGTGGGGGGACAGGCGTTACCGGGGAGCTGTTTTTT. This chain joins TRBV2 and TRBJ2-2; 8 bases fit TRBD1. After removal of 4 bases from V and 5 bases from J, the junction contained 6 bases not matched to a gene. CDR1 is SNHLY, CDR2 FYNNEI, per germline. The CDR3 extends over 15 amino acids.

V and J are TRBV19 and TRBJ2-1; tentatively, D is TRBD1 (6 bases). Germline lookup yields CDR1 LNHDA and CDR2 SQIVND (reference sequence). Trimming stripped 6 bases from V and 6 bases from J, with 18 bases between. The CDR3 extends over 15 amino acids. The CDR3 nucleotides read TGTGCCAGTAGGGCAGGGGTTGCGTCGAGCAATGAGCAGTTCTTC. Protein: CASRAGVASSNEQFF. The variable domain in full, completed from reference TRBV19 and TRBJ2-1, reads DGGITQSPKYLFRKEGQNVTLSCEQNLNHDAMYWYRQDPGQGLRLIYYSQIVNDFQKGDIAEGYSVSREKKESFPLTVTSAQKNPTAFYLCASRAGVASSNEQFFGPGTRLTVL.

This sequence joins TRBV7-2 and TRBJ2-5; the D gene is possibly TRBD1 (5 bases). Germline values: CDR1 SGHTA, CDR2 FQGNSA. Deletions cut 1 base from V and 2 bases from J, with 8 bases between. The length of the CDR3 is 14 residues. This CDR3 is CASSLVTAQETQYF. The CDR3 nucleotides are TGTGCCAGCAGCTTAGTGACAGCTCAAGAGACCCAGTACTTC.

CDR3 sequence (DNA): TGCGCCAGCAGCCCGGGGACAGGGGGCAGCTGGATGAACACTGAAGCTTTCTTT. Translation: CASSPGTGGSWMNTEAFF. The genes are TRBV5-1 and TRBJ1-1; 12 bases agree with TRBD1. After removal of 4 bases from V and 0 bases from J, the junction contained 10 bases not matched to a gene. This CDR3 is built from 18 residues. Germline V gene lookup returns CDR1 SGHRS and CDR2 YFSETQ.

In its sample, this clone was seen a few times. V usage is TRBV5-4 and J usage is TRBJ1-5; D unclear. The CDR3 sequence is 15 residues long. In germline, CDR1 is SGHNT, CDR2 YYREEE (reference sequence). Trimming stripped 4 bases from V and 4 bases from J, with 15 bases between. In nucleotides, the CDR3 is TGTGCCAGCAGCCCACGACGGCGGACTAATCAGCCCCAGCATTTT. Protein product: CASSPRRRTNQPQHF.

This sequence joins TRBV7-2 and TRBJ1-2, with TRBD1 identical over 7 bases. The germline V gene has CDR1 SGHTA and CDR2 FQGNSA. V shed 5 bases and J 0 bases; nucleotides not matched to a gene: 6. The CDR3 has 15 amino acids. CDR3 bases: TGTGCCAGCAGCCGGACAGGAGACACTAACTATGGCTACACCTTC. Translated, it gives CASSRTGDTNYGYTF.

The chain carries TRBV28 and TRBJ2-3; D is uncertain. Deletions cut 6 bases from V and 2 bases from J, with 9 bases between. CDR3 length: 13 residues. Germline V gene data show CDR1 as MDHEN and CDR2 as SYDVKM. For the CDR3, the DNA is TGTGCCAGCAGCACGGCCCCCACAGATACGCAGTATTTT. Translated, it gives CASSTAPTDTQYF. Full variable domain (rest looked up from reference TRBV28 and TRBJ2-3): DVKVTQSSRYLVKRTGEKVFLECVQDMDHENMFWYRQDPGLGLRLIYFSYDVKMKEKGDIPEGYSVSREKKERFSLILESASTNQTSMYLCASSTAPTDTQYFGPGTRLTVL.

V usage is TRBV19 and J usage is TRBJ1-2, with TRBD1 matching 7 bases. The J segment lost 6 bases and the V segment lost 0 bases, leaving 10 bases of the junction unmatched. Germline lookup yields CDR1 LNHDA and CDR2 SQIVND (reference sequence). The CDR3 is 16 amino acids. The CDR3 DNA is TGTGCCAGTAGTATAGAGGGCCCTAAACAGGGGCATGGCTACACCTTC. It codes for CASSIEGPKQGHGYTF.

This clone was seen a single time. J is TRBJ2-7 and V is TRBV6-5; 9 bases agree with TRBD1. Germline V CDR1 and CDR2: MNHEY, SVGAGI. V shed 0 bases, J shed 3 bases, and the junction held 3 bases outside the gene matches. The CDR3 has 15 amino acids. The CDR3 sequence: CASSYSPGQGYEQYF. In DNA, the CDR3 is TGTGCCAGCAGTTACTCTCCGGGACAGGGCTACGAGCAGTACTTC.

The chain uses TRBV11-2 and TRBJ2-1; 8 nucleotides line up with TRBD2. Germline lookup yields CDR1 SGHAT and CDR2 FQNNGV. This CDR3 is built from 16 residues. Trimming at V came to 1 base and at J to 4 bases, leaving 6 bases not matched to a gene. In DNA form, the CDR3 reads TGTGCCAGCAGCTTAGGATTGCGGGAGGCTTACAATGAGCAGTTCTTC. This encodes CASSLGLREAYNEQFF.

Note on this clone: Other nucleotide sequences in the sample specify the same CDR3. This rearrangement joins TRBV10-3 to TRBJ2-3, with a weak D call TRBD2 (8 bases). The CDR3 length is 15 residues. The ends were cut back, 6 bases at V and 3 bases at J, with 16 bases in the middle. CDR1 and CDR2 from the germline V gene are ENHRY and SYGVKD. The CDR3 DNA reads as TGTGCCATCAGCCCCGGGAGGGGGCCGACAGATACGCAGTATTTT. Its protein is CAISPGRGPTDTQYF.

The CDR3 region is CAWYDRETEAFF. The CDR3 nucleotides read TGTGCCTGGTATGACAGGGAGACTGAAGCTTTCTTT. The rearrangement links TRBV30 to TRBJ1-1, with 7 bases aligning to TRBD1. This CDR3 is 12 amino acids long. V trimming: 5 bases; J trimming: 5 bases; junction bases outside the gene matches: 5. Germline loops: CDR1 GTSNPN, CDR2 SVGIG (reference sequence).

This chain links TRBV6-6 with TRBJ2-7; D unclear. Trimming took off 4 bases at V and 5 bases at J, with 12 bases between the two ends. The CDR3 spans 13 residues. CDR1 is MNHNY, CDR2 SVGAGI, per germline (reference sequence). The DNA of the CDR3 is TGTGCCAGCAGTTCCCTGTCCCGGGACGAGCAGTACTTC. It yields the protein CASSSLSRDEQYF.

The V gene is TRBV27, the J gene TRBJ2-1; TRBD2 matches at 16 bases. Germline V gene lookup returns CDR1 MNHEY and CDR2 SMNVEV (reference sequence). The junction had 10 bases not matched to a gene; V was cut back by 7 bases and J by 7 bases. This CDR3 spans 17 amino acids. The CDR3 DNA follows: TGTGCCAGCACCAAAGAAGGGACTAGCGGGAGGGGTAATGAGCAGTTCTTC. The encoded protein is CASTKEGTSGRGNEQFF.

The gene calls are TRBV7-6 and TRBJ2-7; 8 nucleotides align to TRBD1. CDR1 is SGHVS, CDR2 FNYEAQ, per germline. There are 15 residues in the CDR3. Losses at the gene ends were 1 base for V and 3 bases for J; bases not matched to a gene: 5. The CDR3 sequence: CASSLGGTGGYEQYF. The CDR3 DNA follows: TGTGCCAGCAGCTTAGGTGGTACAGGGGGCTACGAGCAGTACTTC. The full variable domain, rest sourced from reference TRBV7-6 and TRBJ2-7, is GAGVSQSPRYKVTKRGQDVALRCDPISGHVSLYWYRQALGQGPEFLTYFNYEAQQDKSGLPNDRFSAERPEGSISTLTIQRTEQRDSAMYRCASSLGGTGGYEQYFGPGTRLTVT.

The V call is TRBV30, the J call TRBJ1-2; 9 bases line up with TRBD1. The length of the CDR3 is 12 residues. Germline-derived CDR1 and CDR2 are GTSNPN and SVGIG (reference sequence). Trimming at V came to 5 bases and at J to 5 bases, leaving 3 bases not matched to a gene. CDR3 sequence reads: CAWGDRVYGYTF. The CDR3 DNA reads TGTGCCTGGGGGGACAGGGTTTATGGCTACACCTTC. Supplemented by reference TRBV30 and TRBJ1-2, the full variable domain reads SQTIHQWPATLVQPVGSPLSLECTVEGTSNPNLYWYRQAAGRGLQLLFYSVGIGQISSEVPQNLSASRPQDRQFILSSKKLLLSDSGFYLCAWGDRVYGYTFGSGTRLTVV.

The chain joins TRBV7-8 to TRBJ1-4; a weak D match, TRBD1 (5 bases). V was clipped by 4 bases and J by 3 bases, with 12 bases between them. Germline lookup yields CDR1 SGHVS and CDR2 FQNEAQ. The CDR3 has 15 amino acids. The CDR3 sequence: CASSSRDGPNEKLFF. The CDR3 DNA is TGTGCCAGCAGCTCACGGGACGGACCTAATGAAAAACTGTTTTTT.